This TCR beta chain was retrieved from a study of cytomegalovirus exposure and HLA in healthy donors. Study outcomes and limitations: Indistinguishable V segments such as TRBV6-2 and TRBV6-3 were excluded.

PCR primers comprised 60 Vbeta and 13 Jbeta primers. Repertoires were generated with immunoSEQ multiplex PCR, while TCRdb's copy carries only in-frame clones and drops some. The sample records tens of thousands of clones, 65% to 80% being singletons. With 6 bases clipped from V and 10 bases from J, the junction kept 12 bases outside the gene matches. The CDR3 has 15 residues. CDR1 is LGHNA and CDR2 is YSLEER in the germline V gene. Comment on this clone: Its cognate antigen is unknown.

The chain has TRBV4-3 and TRBJ1-6, with 7 bases that match TRBD1. Sequenced input: PBMCs. The TCR originated in a man aged 25 to 40 in good health and CMV-seronegative. This chain's CDR3 is CASSLDRTGGSPLHF. In nucleotides, the CDR3 is TGCGCCAGCAGTCTGGACAGGACGGGAGGGTCACCCCTCCACTTT.